This T cell receptor beta chain stems from a study of glioma-infiltrating T cells after dendritic cell vaccination. Looking at the study overall: Monocyte-derived dendritic cells, cultured less than 8 days with IL-4 and GM-CSF, were pulsed with autologous tumor lysate.

TCRB CDR3 was amplified from 2 ug genomic DNA or less. The data were produced by immunoSEQ multiplex PCR, yet TCRdb's version contains in-frame clones alone and is incomplete. The data hold almost 65,000 clones, with around 86% observed a single time. A note on this clone: Its antigen is currently unknown.

Before vaccination, two weeks after the third vaccination, and at progression, PBMC were collected. Overall study results and limits: Complete blood and tumor specimen sets were limited to few patients.

Germline V CDR1 and CDR2: LNHDA, SQIVND (reference sequence). This CDR3 is 18 amino acids long. Trimming took 3 bases from V and 5 from J; bases not matched to a gene: 15. The V gene is TRBV19, the J gene TRBJ2-5; 10 bases map to TRBD2. The sample consisted of blood, taken before dendritic cell vaccination. The sequence came from a human donor with glioblastoma. As DNA, the CDR3 is TGTGCCAGTAGTATCGAGGCTAGCGGGGGACCGAGGTTGGAGACCCAGTACTTC. Translation gives CASSIEASGGPRLETQYF.